Following are 19 T cell receptor beta chains from one sample sequenced in a study of blood T cell repertoires in COVID-19. TCRdb's copy holds only in-frame clones and misses some; the assay was immunoSEQ multiplex PCR. The profile shows some 340,000 clones, 85% to 95% of them singletons. The sample was PBMCs or T cells enriched from blood (not recorded which). All receptors derive from a woman in her twenties or thirties who had been exposed to COVID-19.

The genes are TRBV7-9 and TRBJ1-4; no clear D gene. From germline, CDR1 is SEHNR and CDR2 FQNEAQ (reference sequence). The CDR3 is 15 amino acids. Trimming took 5 bases from V and 8 from J, leaving 18 bases between them. The CDR3 region is CASSPREGRWEKLFF. CDR3 nucleotides: TGTGCCAGCAGCCCCCGTGAGGGCAGGTGGGAAAAACTGTTTTTT.

The chain couples TRBV2 to TRBJ2-2; the D gene is possibly TRBD1 (6 bases). The V end was cut by 6 bases, the J end by 1 base, with 18 bases between. CDR3 length: 17 amino acids. In germline, CDR1 is SNHLY, CDR2 FYNNEI. CDR3 DNA: TGTGCCAGCAGCTACTTGAGACAGGCTCAGAACACCGGGGAGCTGTTTTTT. This codes for CASSYLRQAQNTGELFF. Using reference TRBV2 and TRBJ2-2 for the parts outside the CDR3, the full variable domain is EPEVTQTPSHQVTQMGQEVILRCVPISNHLYFYWYRQILGQKVEFLVSFYNNEISEKSEIFDDQFSVERPDGSNFTLKIRSTKLEDSAMYFCASSYLRQAQNTGELFFGEGSRLTVL.

V gene TRBV11-2 combines with J gene TRBJ1-2; TRBD1 is a possible D gene (6 bases). CDR3 length equals 13 residues. Trimming left V 1 base short and J 11 bases short, with 14 bases between. Germline loops: CDR1 SGHAT, CDR2 FQNNGV. CDR3 in amino acids: CASSLVQGGRYTF. CDR3 coding DNA: TGTGCCAGCAGCTTAGTACAGGGCGGAAGGTACACCTTC. The full variable domain, with the rest looked up from reference TRBV11-2 and TRBJ1-2, is EAGVAQSPRYKIIEKRQSVAFWCNPISGHATLYWYQQILGQGPKLLIQFQNNGVVDDSQLPKDRFSAERLKGVDSTLKIQPAKLEDSAVYLCASSLVQGGRYTFGSGTRLTVV.

This chain joins TRBV4-1 and TRBJ2-5; 10 bases are shared with TRBD2. The CDR3 sequence is 15 residues long. J lost 2 bases, V lost 4 bases, and 4 bases had no gene match. Germline V gives CDR1 MGHRA, CDR2 YSYEKL. The CDR3 reads CASSLAGGPQETQYF. In nucleotides, the CDR3 is TGCGCCAGCAGCCTAGCGGGGGGACCGCAAGAGACCCAGTACTTC.

This clone has a single count. This chain joins TRBV19 and TRBJ1-1, with D possibly matching TRBD1 (5 bases). The germline V gene encodes CDR1 LNHDA and CDR2 SQIVND (reference sequence). V was trimmed by 3 bases and J by 2 bases, leaving 13 bases between them. The CDR3 extends over 15 amino acids. DNA for the CDR3: TGTGCCAGTAGTATTGAGACAGTACTCAACACTGAAGCTTTCTTT. Residues: CASSIETVLNTEAFF. Full variable domain (remainder filled in from reference TRBV19 and TRBJ1-1): DGGITQSPKYLFRKEGQNVTLSCEQNLNHDAMYWYRQDPGQGLRLIYYSQIVNDFQKGDIAEGYSVSREKKESFPLTVTSAQKNPTAFYLCASSIETVLNTEAFFGQGTRLTVV.

The chain carries TRBV19 and TRBJ1-2; 10 positions agree with TRBD1. The CDR3 spans 14 residues. Unmatched junction bases numbered 9, after V lost 6 bases and J lost 8 bases. Germline CDR1 and CDR2: LNHDA and SQIVND (reference sequence). The CDR3: CASSRDRGVRGYTF. The DNA for the CDR3 is TGTGCCAGTAGCCGGGACAGGGGAGTGAGGGGCTACACCTTC.

This chain connects TRBV27 to TRBJ1-6, with 8 bases identical to TRBD1. The CDR3 totals 16 residues. Germline trimming cut 7 bases from V and 5 bases from J; bases unmatched to any gene: 10. Germline assignment: CDR1 MNHEY and CDR2 SMNVEV (reference sequence). CDR3 loop: CASTAGGLFHNSPLHF. CDR3 nucleotide sequence: TGTGCCAGCACTGCAGGGGGCCTCTTTCATAATTCACCCCTCCACTTT.

J is TRBJ1-2 and V is TRBV6-5; TRBD1 aligns across 10 bases. From germline, CDR1 is MNHEY and CDR2 SVGAGI. With 4 bases clipped from V and 6 bases from J, the junction kept 5 bases outside the gene matches. CDR3 length: 14 amino acids. CDR3 in amino acids: CASSFLTGGHGYTF. CDR3 nucleotides: TGTGCCAGCAGTTTCTTGACAGGGGGCCATGGCTACACCTTC.

The V and J genes are TRBV6-5 and TRBJ2-5, with 10 bases aligning to TRBD1. From germline, CDR1 is MNHEY and CDR2 SVGAGI. The V gene end was trimmed by 6 bases and the J gene end by 2 bases; junction bases not matched to a gene: 6. The CDR3 consists of 15 residues. CDR3 in amino acids: CASRGQGLGQETQYF. The DNA for the CDR3 is TGTGCCAGCAGGGGACAGGGGCTAGGACAAGAGACCCAGTACTTC.

The chain is built from TRBV4-1 and TRBJ1-5; possible D gene TRBD1, 5 bases. CDR1 is MGHRA, CDR2 YSYEKL, per germline. The CDR3 consists of 16 residues. V lost 0 bases and J 2 bases, leaving 11 bases between the germline ends. The CDR3, as DNA: TGCGCCAGCAGCCAAGAAGGCAGGGTAGGCAATCAGCCCCAGCATTTT. The encoded protein is CASSQEGRVGNQPQHF.

The chain uses TRBV2 and TRBJ2-7; 10 bases align to TRBD1. The germline V gene has CDR1 SNHLY and CDR2 FYNNEI. Germline trimming cut 6 bases from V and 2 bases from J; bases unmatched to any gene: 7. The CDR3 is 15 amino acids. The CDR3 DNA reads TGTGCCAGCAGACACCGGGACAGGGGAACCTACGAGCAGTACTTC. This sequence encodes CASRHRDRGTYEQYF.

The chain couples TRBV14 to TRBJ1-2; D remains unclear. Per the germline V gene, CDR1 is SGHDN and CDR2 is FVKESK. The CDR3 spans 14 residues. Trimming removed 0 bases at V and 8 bases at J, with 13 bases between. The CDR3 loop is CASSQESGYRGYTF. The DNA for the CDR3 is TGTGCCAGCAGCCAAGAGTCAGGTTATCGCGGCTACACCTTC.

The V and J genes are TRBV7-6 and TRBJ1-1; D is perhaps TRBD1 (5 bases). Germline CDR1 SGHVS, CDR2 FNYEAQ. The ends were cut back, 1 base at V and 6 bases at J, with 15 bases in the middle. The CDR3 spans 15 residues. The CDR3 here is CASSLGIPGEPEAFF. The CDR3 bases are TGTGCCAGCAGCTTAGGTATCCCGGGGGAACCTGAAGCTTTCTTT.

This clone was recorded once. This rearrangement joins TRBV7-8 to TRBJ2-6; D unclear. CDR1 and CDR2 (germline): SGHVS, FQNEAQ. The CDR3 extends over 16 amino acids. The V end lost 1 base, the J end lost 0 bases, and 7 bases lay between the germline ends. CDR3 nucleotides: TGTGCCAGCAGCTTAGTTCCAGGCTCTGGGGCCAACGTCCTGACTTTC. As protein: CASSLVPGSGANVLTF.

V is TRBV29-1 and J is TRBJ2-3; 9 positions match TRBD2. From germline, CDR1 is SQVTM and CDR2 ANQGSEA. This CDR3 has 14 residues. V was clipped by 6 bases and J by 0 bases; unmatched bases: 4. The CDR3 DNA follows: TGCAGCGTGATACTAGCGGGTAGCACAGATACGCAGTATTTT. Translating it yields CSVILAGSTDTQYF.

This chain uses TRBV5-1 with TRBJ2-7; possibly TRBD1 for D (6 bases). The CDR3 has 16 amino acids. The V end was cut by 7 bases, the J end by 3 bases, with 23 bases between. Germline V gene sequence: CDR1 SGHRS, CDR2 YFSETQ. CDR3 sequence: CASPQEREQGVYEQYF. The DNA for the CDR3 is TGCGCCAGCCCCCAAGAAAGGGAACAGGGAGTCTACGAGCAGTACTTC. The full variable domain, its missing parts supplied by reference TRBV5-1 and TRBJ2-7, is KAGVTQTPRYLIKTRGQQVTLSCSPISGHRSVSWYQQTPGQGLQFLFEYFSETQRNKGNFPGRFSGRQFSNSRSEMNVSTLELGDSALYLCASPQEREQGVYEQYFGPGTRLTVT.

This clone was counted a single time. V usage is TRBV29-1 and J usage is TRBJ1-3; 7 bases align to TRBD1. CDR3 length equals 14 residues. Germline assignment: CDR1 SQVTM and CDR2 ANQGSEA. J gave up 2 bases and V 3 bases, and 4 bases lay outside the gene matches. CDR3 protein: CSVDTGEAGNTIYF. The CDR3 DNA follows: TGCAGCGTTGATACAGGGGAGGCTGGAAACACCATATATTTT.

This clone was found once. This chain joins TRBV4-2 and TRBJ2-5; 10 nucleotides line up with TRBD2. CDR3 size: 16 residues. The V gene end was trimmed by 1 base and the J gene end by 5 bases; junction bases not matched to a gene: 7. CDR1 is LGHNA, CDR2 YNFKEQ, per germline. The DNA of the CDR3 is TGTGCCAGCAGCCAAGGAGAGCGGGGGGGCCGGGAGACCCAGTACTTC. It yields the protein CASSQGERGGRETQYF.

The genes are TRBV5-5 and TRBJ1-1; D gene uncertain. Trimming shortened V by 6 bases and J by 3 bases, and 15 bases separated the two germline ends. The CDR3 spans 14 residues. CDR1 and CDR2 from the germline V gene are SGHKS and YYEKEE (reference sequence). The CDR3 is CASTHYPGDTEAFF. Here the CDR3 DNA reads TGTGCCAGCACCCATTATCCCGGGGACACTGAAGCTTTCTTT.